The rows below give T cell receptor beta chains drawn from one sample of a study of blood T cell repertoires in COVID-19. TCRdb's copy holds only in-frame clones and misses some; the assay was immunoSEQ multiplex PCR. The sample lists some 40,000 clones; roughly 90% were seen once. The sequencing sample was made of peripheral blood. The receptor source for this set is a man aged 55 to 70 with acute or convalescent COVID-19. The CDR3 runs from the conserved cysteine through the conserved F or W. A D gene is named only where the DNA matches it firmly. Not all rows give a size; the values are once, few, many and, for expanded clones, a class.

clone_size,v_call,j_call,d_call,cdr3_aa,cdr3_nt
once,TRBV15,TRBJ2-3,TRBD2,CATSRGFGAGGLTMTDTQYF,TGTGCCACCAGCAGGGGCTTTGGGGCGGGAGGCCTGACGATGACAGATACGCAGTATTTT
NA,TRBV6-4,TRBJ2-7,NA,CASSVEWAPAYEQYF,TGTGCCAGCAGCGTCGAGTGGGCTCCGGCCTACGAGCAGTACTTC
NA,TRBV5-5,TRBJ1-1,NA,CASSIEQGEAFF,TGTGCCAGCAGCATAGAACAGGGTGAAGCTTTCTTT
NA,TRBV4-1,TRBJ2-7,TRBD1,CASSRGQLYEQYF,TGCGCCAGCAGCCGGGGACAGCTCTACGAGCAGTACTTC
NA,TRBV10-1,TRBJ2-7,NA,CASSESSYYEQYF,TGCGCCAGCAGTGAGTCCTCCTACTACGAGCAGTACTTC
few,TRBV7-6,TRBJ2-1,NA,CASSSVLSEQFF,TGTGCCAGCAGCTCGGTCCTAAGTGAGCAGTTCTTC
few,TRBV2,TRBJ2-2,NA,CASSEVQGRTGELFF,TGTGCCAGCAGTGAAGTTCAGGGAAGGACCGGGGAGCTGTTTTTT
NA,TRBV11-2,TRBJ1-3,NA,CASSWLAAGNTIYF,TGTGCCAGCAGCTGGTTGGCGGCCGGAAACACCATATATTTT
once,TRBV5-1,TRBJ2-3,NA,CASSLEGADTQYF,TGCGCCAGCAGCTTGGAAGGGGCAGATACGCAGTATTTT
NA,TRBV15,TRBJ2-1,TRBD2,CATTQRGGGYNEQFF,TGTGCCACCACCCAGCGCGGGGGGGGATACAATGAGCAGTTCTTC
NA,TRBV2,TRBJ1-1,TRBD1,CASRDLDRGEAFF,TGTGCCAGCAGGGACCTGGACAGGGGTGAAGCTTTCTTT